This entry is about one T cell receptor (beta chain). Assay used: immunoSEQ multiplex PCR; TCRdb lists only in-frame clones, some missing. The table lists 82,000 or so clones, roughly 93% of them singletons. This record comes from a study of control samples from healthy donors and cancer patients. The ends lost 1 base at V and 2 bases at J; junction bases unmatched: 6. This CDR3 has 16 residues. Germline V gene lookup returns CDR1 SGDLS and CDR2 YYNGEE. The source is a woman aged 18-29 years in good health. The sequencing sample was made of blood. This chain links TRBV9 with TRBJ1-1; 9 bases line up with TRBD1. CDR3 DNA sequence: TGTGCCAGCAGCGTATCGCCGGGACAGGGCAACACTGAAGCTTTCTTT. This encodes CASSVSPGQGNTEAFF.